The clone carrying this T cell receptor (beta chain) was detected many times. V shed 5 bases and J shed 5 bases, with 10 bases lying between them. The CDR3 sequence is 13 residues long. Germline values: CDR1 MNHEY, CDR2 SMNVEV (reference sequence). In patients aged 18 to 65, hyperthyroidism was newly diagnosed, with duration under 2 months. Amplified TCR beta CDR3 regions came from RNA transcripts. Initially, a first-round RT-PCR of the TCR CDR3 employed the HTBI primer set. TCRdb passed the multiplex PCR reads through MiXCR, listing each CDR3 protein once. The sample includes under 350,000 distinct CDR3 sequences, around a sixth of them seen just once. This entry is derived from a study of T cells in Graves' hyperthyroidism and ophthalmopathy.

The chain is built from TRBV27 and TRBJ1-5; no definite D call. Sequencing was done on a sample of blood. The TCR comes from a woman aged 50 to 60 with Graves' hyperthyroidism. CDR3: CASSPDTDQPQHF. CDR3 bases: TGTGCCAGCAGTCCAGACACCGATCAGCCCCAGCATTTT.